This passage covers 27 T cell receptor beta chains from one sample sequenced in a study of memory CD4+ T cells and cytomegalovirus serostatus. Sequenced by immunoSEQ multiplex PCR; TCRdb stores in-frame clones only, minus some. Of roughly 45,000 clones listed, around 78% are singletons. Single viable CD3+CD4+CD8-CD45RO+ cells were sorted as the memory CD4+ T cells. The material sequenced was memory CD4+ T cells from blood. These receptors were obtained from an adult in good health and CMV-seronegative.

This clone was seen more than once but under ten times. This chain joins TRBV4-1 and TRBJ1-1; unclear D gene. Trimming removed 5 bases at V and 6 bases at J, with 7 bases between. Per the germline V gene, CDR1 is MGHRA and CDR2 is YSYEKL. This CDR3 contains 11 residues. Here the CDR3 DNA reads TGCGCCAGCAGCGGTTTAGCTGAAGCTTTCTTT. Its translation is CASSGLAEAFF.

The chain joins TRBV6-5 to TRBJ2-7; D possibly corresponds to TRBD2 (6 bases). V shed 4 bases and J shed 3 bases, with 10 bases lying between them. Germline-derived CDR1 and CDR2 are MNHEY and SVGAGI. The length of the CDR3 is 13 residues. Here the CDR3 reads CASSSTGDYEQYF. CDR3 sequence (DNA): TGTGCCAGCAGTTCAACGGGGGACTACGAGCAGTACTTC.

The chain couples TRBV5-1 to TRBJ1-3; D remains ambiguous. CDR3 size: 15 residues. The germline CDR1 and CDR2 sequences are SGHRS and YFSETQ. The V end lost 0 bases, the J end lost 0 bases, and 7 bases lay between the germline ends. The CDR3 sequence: CASSLGLDSGNTIYF. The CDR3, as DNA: TGCGCCAGCAGCTTGGGTCTGGACTCTGGAAACACCATATATTTT.

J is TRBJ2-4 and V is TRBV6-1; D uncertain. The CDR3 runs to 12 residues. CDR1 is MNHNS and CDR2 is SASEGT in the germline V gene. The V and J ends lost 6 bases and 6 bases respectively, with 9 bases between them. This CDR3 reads CASRALINIQYF. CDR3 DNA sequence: TGTGCCAGCAGAGCGCTAATAAACATTCAGTACTTC.

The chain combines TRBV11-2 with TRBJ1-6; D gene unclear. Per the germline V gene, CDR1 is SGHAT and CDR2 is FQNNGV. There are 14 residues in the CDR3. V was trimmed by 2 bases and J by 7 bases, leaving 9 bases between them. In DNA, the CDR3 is TGTGCCAGCAGCTTACAAAAAGGGAATTCACCCCTCCACTTT. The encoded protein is CASSLQKGNSPLHF.

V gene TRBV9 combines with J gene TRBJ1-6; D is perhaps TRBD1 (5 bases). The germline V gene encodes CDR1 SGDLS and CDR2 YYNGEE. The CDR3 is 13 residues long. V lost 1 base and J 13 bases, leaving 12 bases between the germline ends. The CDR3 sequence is CASSVKQVPPLHF. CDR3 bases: TGTGCCAGCAGCGTAAAACAGGTCCCCCCCCTCCACTTT.

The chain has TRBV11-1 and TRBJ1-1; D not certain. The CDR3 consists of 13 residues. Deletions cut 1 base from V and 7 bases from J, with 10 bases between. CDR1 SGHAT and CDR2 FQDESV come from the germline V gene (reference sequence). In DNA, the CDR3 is TGTGCCAGCAGCTTAGGGCGAACGGGTGAAGCTTTCTTT. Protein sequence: CASSLGRTGEAFF. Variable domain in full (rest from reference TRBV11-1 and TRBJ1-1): EAEVAQSPRYKITEKSQAVAFWCDPISGHATLYWYRQILGQGPELLVQFQDESVVDDSQLPKDRFSAERLKGVDSTLKIQPAELGDSAMYLCASSLGRTGEAFFGQGTRLTVV.

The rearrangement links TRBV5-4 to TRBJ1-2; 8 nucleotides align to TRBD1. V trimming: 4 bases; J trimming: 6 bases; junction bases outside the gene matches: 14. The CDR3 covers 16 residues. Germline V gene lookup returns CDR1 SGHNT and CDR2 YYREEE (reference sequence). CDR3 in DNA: TGTGCCAGCAGCCGCCCTCTTGGGACAGGTGACAATGGCTACACCTTC. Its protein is CASSRPLGTGDNGYTF.

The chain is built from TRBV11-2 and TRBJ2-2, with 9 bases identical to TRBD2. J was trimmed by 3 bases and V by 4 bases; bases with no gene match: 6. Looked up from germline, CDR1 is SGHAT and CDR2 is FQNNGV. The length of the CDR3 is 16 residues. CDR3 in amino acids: CASSSERGAYTGELFF. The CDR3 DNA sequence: TGTGCCAGCAGCTCCGAGCGGGGGGCCTACACCGGGGAGCTGTTTTTT.

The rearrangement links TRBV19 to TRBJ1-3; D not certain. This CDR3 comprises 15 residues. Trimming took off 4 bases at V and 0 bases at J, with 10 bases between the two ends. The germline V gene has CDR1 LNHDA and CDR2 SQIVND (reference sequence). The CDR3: CASSTGLSSGNTIYF. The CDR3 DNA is TGTGCCAGTAGTACCGGACTGAGCTCTGGAAACACCATATATTTT.

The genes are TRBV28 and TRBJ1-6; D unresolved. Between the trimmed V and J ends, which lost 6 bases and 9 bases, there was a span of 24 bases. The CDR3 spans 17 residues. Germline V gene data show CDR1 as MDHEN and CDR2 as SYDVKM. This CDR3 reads CASRPYPTIRISSPLHF. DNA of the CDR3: TGTGCCAGCAGACCATACCCGACAATCAGAATCTCTTCACCCCTCCACTTT.

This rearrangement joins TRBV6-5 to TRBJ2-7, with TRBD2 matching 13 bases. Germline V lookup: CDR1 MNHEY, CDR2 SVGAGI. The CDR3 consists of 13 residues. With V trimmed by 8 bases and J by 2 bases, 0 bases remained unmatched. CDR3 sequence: CASGTSGTYEQYF. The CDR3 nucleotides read TGTGCCAGCGGGACTAGCGGGACCTACGAGCAGTACTTC.

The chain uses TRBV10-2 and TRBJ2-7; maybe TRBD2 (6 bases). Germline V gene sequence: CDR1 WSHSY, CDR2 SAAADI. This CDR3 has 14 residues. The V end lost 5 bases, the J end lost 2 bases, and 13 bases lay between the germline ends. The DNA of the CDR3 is TGCGCCAGCAGTACCCGGGACTCCACCTACGAGCAGTACTTC. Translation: CASSTRDSTYEQYF.

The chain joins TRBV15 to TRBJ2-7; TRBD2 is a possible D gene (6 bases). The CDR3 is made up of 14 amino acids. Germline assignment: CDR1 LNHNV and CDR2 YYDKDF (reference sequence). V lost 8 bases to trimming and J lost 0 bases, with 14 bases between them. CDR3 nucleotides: TGTGCCACCCGGCGGGGCCTCCACTCCTACGAGCAGTACTTC. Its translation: CATRRGLHSYEQYF. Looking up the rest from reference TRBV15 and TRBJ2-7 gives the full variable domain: DAMVIQNPRYQVTQFGKPVTLSCSQTLNHNVMYWYQQKSSQAPKLLFHYYDKDFNNEADTPDNFQSRRPNTSFCFLDIRSPGLGDTAMYLCATRRGLHSYEQYFGPGTRLTVT.

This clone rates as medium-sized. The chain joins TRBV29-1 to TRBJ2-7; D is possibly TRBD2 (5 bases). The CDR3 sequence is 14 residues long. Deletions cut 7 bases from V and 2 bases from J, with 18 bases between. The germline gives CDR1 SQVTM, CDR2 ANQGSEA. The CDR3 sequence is CSAKASGSTYEQYF. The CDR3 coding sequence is TGCAGCGCCAAGGCTTCGGGGTCCACCTACGAGCAGTACTTC.

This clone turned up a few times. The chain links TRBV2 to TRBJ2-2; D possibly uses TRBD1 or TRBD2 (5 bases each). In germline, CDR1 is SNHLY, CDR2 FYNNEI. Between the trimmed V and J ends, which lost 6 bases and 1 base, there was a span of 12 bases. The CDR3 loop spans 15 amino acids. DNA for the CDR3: TGTGCCAGCAGCTTGAGGGGATGGAACACCGGGGAGCTGTTTTTT. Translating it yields CASSLRGWNTGELFF.

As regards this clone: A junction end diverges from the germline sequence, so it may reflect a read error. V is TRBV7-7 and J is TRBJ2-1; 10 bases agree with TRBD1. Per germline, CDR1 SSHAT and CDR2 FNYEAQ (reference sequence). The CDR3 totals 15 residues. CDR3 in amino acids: CASSPGGQGNNEQFF. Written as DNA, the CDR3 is TGTGCTAGCAGCCCCGGGGGACAGGGGAACAATGAGCAGTTCTTC.

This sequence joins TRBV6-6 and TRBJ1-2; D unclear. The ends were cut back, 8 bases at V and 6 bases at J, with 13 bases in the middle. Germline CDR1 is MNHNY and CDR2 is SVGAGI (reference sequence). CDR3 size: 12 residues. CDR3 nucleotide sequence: TGTGCCAGCCGAACAGCCAACCATGGCTACACCTTC. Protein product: CASRTANHGYTF.

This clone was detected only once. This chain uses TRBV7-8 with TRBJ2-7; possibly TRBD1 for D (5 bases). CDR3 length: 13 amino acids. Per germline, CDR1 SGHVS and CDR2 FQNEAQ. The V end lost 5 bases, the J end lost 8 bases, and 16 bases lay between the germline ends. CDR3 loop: CASSPGRTSKQYF. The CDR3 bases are TGTGCCAGCAGCCCAGGACGGACATCCAAGCAGTACTTC.

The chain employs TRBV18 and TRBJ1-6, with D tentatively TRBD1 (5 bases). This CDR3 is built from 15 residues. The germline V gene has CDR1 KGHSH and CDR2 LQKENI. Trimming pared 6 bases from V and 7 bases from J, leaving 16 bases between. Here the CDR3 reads CASSPPQGPNSPLHF. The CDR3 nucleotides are TGTGCCAGCTCTCCCCCGCAGGGACCAAATTCACCCCTCCACTTT.

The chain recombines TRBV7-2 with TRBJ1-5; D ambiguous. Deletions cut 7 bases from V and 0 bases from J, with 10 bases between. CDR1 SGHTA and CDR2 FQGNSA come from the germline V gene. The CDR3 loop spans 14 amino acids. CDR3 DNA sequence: TGTGCCAGCACGGCGACCTTTAGCAATCAGCCCCAGCATTTT. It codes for CASTATFSNQPQHF.

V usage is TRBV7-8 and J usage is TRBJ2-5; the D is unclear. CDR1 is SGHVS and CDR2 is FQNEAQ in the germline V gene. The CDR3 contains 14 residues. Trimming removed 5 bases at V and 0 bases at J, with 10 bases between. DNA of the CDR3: TGTGCCAGCAGCCCCAGCCTGTACCAAGAGACCCAGTACTTC. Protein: CASSPSLYQETQYF.

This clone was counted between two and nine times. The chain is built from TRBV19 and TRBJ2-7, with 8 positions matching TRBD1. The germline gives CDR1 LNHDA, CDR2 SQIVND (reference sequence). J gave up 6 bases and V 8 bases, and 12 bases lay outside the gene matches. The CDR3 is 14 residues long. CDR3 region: CASGPGYRGTEQYF. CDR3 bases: TGTGCCAGTGGGCCGGGATACAGGGGGACCGAGCAGTACTTC.

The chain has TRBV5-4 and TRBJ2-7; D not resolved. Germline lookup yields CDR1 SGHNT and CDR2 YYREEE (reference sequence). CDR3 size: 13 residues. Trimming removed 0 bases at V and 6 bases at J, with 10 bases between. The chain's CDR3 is CASSLGPLFEQYF. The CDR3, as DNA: TGTGCCAGCAGCTTGGGGCCGTTATTCGAGCAGTACTTC.

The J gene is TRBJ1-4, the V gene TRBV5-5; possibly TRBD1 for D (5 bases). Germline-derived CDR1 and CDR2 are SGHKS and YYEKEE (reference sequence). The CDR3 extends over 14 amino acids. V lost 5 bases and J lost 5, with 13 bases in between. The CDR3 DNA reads TGTGCCAGCAGTCGGCGGGACGTAAATGAAAAACTGTTTTTT. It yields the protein CASSRRDVNEKLFF.

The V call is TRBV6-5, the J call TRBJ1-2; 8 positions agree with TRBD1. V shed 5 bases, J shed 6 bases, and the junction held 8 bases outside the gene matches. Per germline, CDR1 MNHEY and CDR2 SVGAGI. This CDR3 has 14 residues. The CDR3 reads CASSKQGAFNGYTF. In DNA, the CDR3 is TGTGCCAGCAGTAAGCAGGGGGCGTTTAATGGCTACACCTTC.

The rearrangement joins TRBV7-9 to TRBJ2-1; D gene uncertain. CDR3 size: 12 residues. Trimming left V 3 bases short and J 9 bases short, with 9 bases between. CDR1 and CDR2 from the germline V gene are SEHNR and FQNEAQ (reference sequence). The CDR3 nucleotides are TGTGCCAGCAGCTTTTACGTGACTGAGCAGTTCTTC. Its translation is CASSFYVTEQFF. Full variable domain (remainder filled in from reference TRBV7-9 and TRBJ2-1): DTGVSQNPRHKITKRGQNVTFRCDPISEHNRLYWYRQTLGQGPEFLTYFQNEAQLEKSRLLSDRFSAERPKGSFSTLEIQRTEQGDSAMYLCASSFYVTEQFFGPGTRLTVL.